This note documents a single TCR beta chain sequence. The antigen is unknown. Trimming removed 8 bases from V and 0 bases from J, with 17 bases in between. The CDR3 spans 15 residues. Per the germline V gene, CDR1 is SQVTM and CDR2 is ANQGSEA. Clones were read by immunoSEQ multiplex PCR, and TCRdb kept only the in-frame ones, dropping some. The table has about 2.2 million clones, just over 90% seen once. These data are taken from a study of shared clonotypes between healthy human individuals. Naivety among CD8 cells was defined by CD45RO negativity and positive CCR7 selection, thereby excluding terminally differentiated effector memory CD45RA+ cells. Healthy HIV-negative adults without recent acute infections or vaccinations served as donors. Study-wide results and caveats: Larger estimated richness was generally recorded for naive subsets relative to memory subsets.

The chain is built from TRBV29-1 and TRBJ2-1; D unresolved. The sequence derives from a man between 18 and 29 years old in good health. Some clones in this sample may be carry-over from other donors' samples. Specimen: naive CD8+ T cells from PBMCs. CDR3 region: CSTPPAVSSYNEQFF. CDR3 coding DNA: TGCAGCACCCCACCGGCGGTGAGCTCCTACAATGAGCAGTTCTTC.